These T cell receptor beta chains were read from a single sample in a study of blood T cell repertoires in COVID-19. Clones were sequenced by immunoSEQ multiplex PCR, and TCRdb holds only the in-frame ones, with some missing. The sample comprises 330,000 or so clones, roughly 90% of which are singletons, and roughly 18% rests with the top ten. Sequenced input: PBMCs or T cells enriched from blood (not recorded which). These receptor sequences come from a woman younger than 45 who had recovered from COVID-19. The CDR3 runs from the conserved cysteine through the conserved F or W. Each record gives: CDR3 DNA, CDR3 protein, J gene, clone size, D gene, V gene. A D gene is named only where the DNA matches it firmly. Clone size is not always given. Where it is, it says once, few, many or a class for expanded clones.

CDR3nt: TGTGCCAGCAGCCCGGGGACAGGGTTTGCCGGGGAGCTGTTTTTT
CDR3aa: CASSPGTGFAGELFF
j_gene: TRBJ2-2
abundance: -
d_gene: TRBD1
v_gene: TRBV7-6

CDR3nt: TGTGCCAGCAGTCGAGCGGACGCCAGCTCCTATAATTCACCCCTCCACTTT
CDR3aa: CASSRADASSYNSPLHF
j_gene: TRBJ1-6
abundance: -
d_gene: -
v_gene: TRBV28

CDR3nt: TGCGCCAGCAGCATCGGACAGGGCGGCACAGATACGCAGTATTTT
CDR3aa: CASSIGQGGTDTQYF
j_gene: TRBJ2-3
abundance: -
d_gene: TRBD1
v_gene: TRBV5-1

CDR3nt: TGTGCCAGCAGTTTAGGGCCGTTGAACACTGAAGCTTTCTTT
CDR3aa: CASSLGPLNTEAFF
j_gene: TRBJ1-1
abundance: -
d_gene: -
v_gene: TRBV27

CDR3nt: TGTGCCACCAGTGATGAGCCCAGGGGACATGGCTACACCTTC
CDR3aa: CATSDEPRGHGYTF
j_gene: TRBJ1-2
abundance: -
d_gene: -
v_gene: TRBV24-1

CDR3nt: TGTGCCTGCTCAAACGACAGGGCGGTTTCACCCCTCCACTTT
CDR3aa: CACSNDRAVSPLHF
j_gene: TRBJ1-6
abundance: few
d_gene: TRBD1
v_gene: TRBV30

CDR3nt: TGTGCCAGCAGCCGGGGCGGGGGGACCTACGAGCAGTACTTC
CDR3aa: CASSRGGGTYEQYF
j_gene: TRBJ2-7
abundance: -
d_gene: TRBD2
v_gene: TRBV6-2/TRBV6-3

CDR3nt: TGTGCCAGCAGCCCGGGACAGGGCTATGGCTACACCTTC
CDR3aa: CASSPGQGYGYTF
j_gene: TRBJ1-2
abundance: -
d_gene: TRBD1
v_gene: TRBV2

CDR3nt: TGTGCCATCACATTCTCGGGCAGGGAAACAGATACGCAGTATTTT
CDR3aa: CAITFSGRETDTQYF
j_gene: TRBJ2-3
abundance: -
d_gene: -
v_gene: TRBV10-3

CDR3nt: TGTGCCAGTAGTATCGAACAGTTCTCACCCCTCCACTTT
CDR3aa: CASSIEQFSPLHF
j_gene: TRBJ1-6
abundance: once
d_gene: -
v_gene: TRBV19

CDR3nt: TGCGCCAGCAGCATCGCACTTACAGCCTTCTACAATGAGCAGTTCTTC
CDR3aa: CASSIALTAFYNEQFF
j_gene: TRBJ2-1
abundance: -
d_gene: -
v_gene: TRBV5-1

CDR3nt: TGTGCCAGCAGCGCGCCGAATTCTAACTATGGCTACACCTTC
CDR3aa: CASSAPNSNYGYTF
j_gene: TRBJ1-2
abundance: -
d_gene: -
v_gene: TRBV7-9

CDR3nt: TGCGCCAGCTCAGGTTCAAATGACTATGGCTACACCTTC
CDR3aa: CASSGSNDYGYTF
j_gene: TRBJ1-2
abundance: -
d_gene: -
v_gene: TRBV5-1

CDR3nt: TGTGCCAGCAGACTCGGGACAGGGGCGCTCGAGCAGTACTTC
CDR3aa: CASRLGTGALEQYF
j_gene: TRBJ2-7
abundance: -
d_gene: TRBD1
v_gene: TRBV27

CDR3nt: TGTGCCAGCAGCCAATTCCCCGACAGGGAGCGAGGCTACACCTTC
CDR3aa: CASSQFPDRERGYTF
j_gene: TRBJ1-2
abundance: -
d_gene: TRBD1
v_gene: TRBV3-1/TRBV3-2

CDR3nt: TGTGCCAGCAGTTGGACAGGTCAAGCTTTCTTT
CDR3aa: CASSWTGQAFF
j_gene: TRBJ1-1
abundance: -
d_gene: TRBD1
v_gene: TRBV6-5

CDR3nt: TGTGCCAGCAGCCCTGGGTGGGGGGGGGTCAGCACAGATACGCAGTATTTT
CDR3aa: CASSPGWGGVSTDTQYF
j_gene: TRBJ2-3
abundance: -
d_gene: TRBD2
v_gene: TRBV5-4

CDR3nt: TGTGCCAGCAGTTTGGGGGGGGCACCCTATGGCTACACCTTC
CDR3aa: CASSLGGAPYGYTF
j_gene: TRBJ1-2
abundance: once
d_gene: -
v_gene: TRBV28

CDR3nt: TGTGCCAGCAGTTGGGACACTACTAATGAAAAACTGTTTTTT
CDR3aa: CASSWDTTNEKLFF
j_gene: TRBJ1-4
abundance: -
d_gene: -
v_gene: TRBV6-5

CDR3nt: TGTGCCAGCTCACCTCGAGAATCTAGCGCGAATGAGCAGTTCTTC
CDR3aa: CASSPRESSANEQFF
j_gene: TRBJ2-1
abundance: -
d_gene: -
v_gene: TRBV18

CDR3nt: TGTGCCAGCAGAGATAGGGACTACGGGGTCTACGAGCAGTACTTC
CDR3aa: CASRDRDYGVYEQYF
j_gene: TRBJ2-7
abundance: -
d_gene: TRBD2
v_gene: TRBV28

CDR3nt: TGTGCCAGCAGCTTGAGCCTCCAGCGGGAGTATAACGAGCAGTACTTC
CDR3aa: CASSLSLQREYNEQYF
j_gene: TRBJ2-7
abundance: few
d_gene: TRBD2
v_gene: TRBV5-4

CDR3nt: TGTGCCAGCAGCCAACGGGGGGGGTTCTACAATGAGCAGTTCTTC
CDR3aa: CASSQRGGFYNEQFF
j_gene: TRBJ2-1
abundance: -
d_gene: TRBD2
v_gene: TRBV7-9

CDR3nt: TGTGCCAGCGCCTCCGGGACAGGAACCTACGAGCAGTACTTC
CDR3aa: CASASGTGTYEQYF
j_gene: TRBJ2-7
abundance: -
d_gene: TRBD1
v_gene: TRBV6-5

CDR3nt: TGTGCCACCAGCAGAACTGGGACAGCCTTAAGCAATCAGCCCCAGCATTTT
CDR3aa: CATSRTGTALSNQPQHF
j_gene: TRBJ1-5
abundance: -
d_gene: TRBD1
v_gene: TRBV15

CDR3nt: TGTGCCAGCAGCTTAGAACAGGGGGACTACGAGCAGTACTTC
CDR3aa: CASSLEQGDYEQYF
j_gene: TRBJ2-7
abundance: -
d_gene: TRBD1
v_gene: TRBV11-2

CDR3nt: TGTGCCAGCAGCAAGACTAGCGGGTCCACAGATACGCAGTATTTT
CDR3aa: CASSKTSGSTDTQYF
j_gene: TRBJ2-3
abundance: few
d_gene: TRBD2
v_gene: TRBV7-9

CDR3nt: TGCGCCAGCAGCTCCCAACCACCACTAGCGGGAGGGCCTCAGACCCAGTACTTC
CDR3aa: CASSSQPPLAGGPQTQYF
j_gene: TRBJ2-5
abundance: -
d_gene: TRBD2
v_gene: TRBV5-1

CDR3nt: TGTGCCAGCAGTTACCGCGGACAGGGGGCGGACGGGGAGCTGTTTTTT
CDR3aa: CASSYRGQGADGELFF
j_gene: TRBJ2-2
abundance: once
d_gene: TRBD1
v_gene: TRBV6-5

CDR3nt: TGTGCCAGCAGCTTATTCGACAGGCCTTATGGCTACACCTTC
CDR3aa: CASSLFDRPYGYTF
j_gene: TRBJ1-2
abundance: -
d_gene: -
v_gene: TRBV7-2

CDR3nt: TGTGCCAGTAGTGCAAACTACAGGAGCTCCTATAATTCACCCCTCCACTTT
CDR3aa: CASSANYRSSYNSPLHF
j_gene: TRBJ1-6
abundance: -
d_gene: -
v_gene: TRBV19

CDR3nt: TGTGCCAGCTCACCTTCCCGGGGAGAGACCCAGTACTTC
CDR3aa: CASSPSRGETQYF
j_gene: TRBJ2-5
abundance: -
d_gene: -
v_gene: TRBV18

CDR3nt: TGTGCCAGCCTCCCCGGGGACAGGGTGTTATATGGCTACACCTTC
CDR3aa: CASLPGDRVLYGYTF
j_gene: TRBJ1-2
abundance: -
d_gene: TRBD1
v_gene: TRBV5-8

CDR3nt: TGTGCCAGCAGCGTAGGGGGGAGGGCTCAAGAGACCCAGTACTTC
CDR3aa: CASSVGGRAQETQYF
j_gene: TRBJ2-5
abundance: -
d_gene: TRBD2
v_gene: TRBV9

CDR3nt: TGTGCCAGCAGCTTGCTCAAATTTCGGACTAGCGGGAGTTTCGATGAGCAGTTCTTC
CDR3aa: CASSLLKFRTSGSFDEQFF
j_gene: TRBJ2-1
abundance: -
d_gene: TRBD2
v_gene: TRBV11-3

CDR3nt: TGCGCCAGCAGCCAAGAGGTGGGGAGGGGTGCGGAAAAACTGTTTTTT
CDR3aa: CASSQEVGRGAEKLFF
j_gene: TRBJ1-4
abundance: -
d_gene: -
v_gene: TRBV4-1

CDR3nt: TGTGCCTGGAGTGTGGCACAGGGCCAATCACCCCTCCACTTT
CDR3aa: CAWSVAQGQSPLHF
j_gene: TRBJ1-6
abundance: -
d_gene: -
v_gene: TRBV30

CDR3nt: TGTGCCAGCAGCCAGACTCGGACTGAAGCTTTCTTT
CDR3aa: CASSQTRTEAFF
j_gene: TRBJ1-1
abundance: -
d_gene: -
v_gene: TRBV3-1/TRBV3-2

CDR3nt: TGTGCCAGCAGCCACGGTTTGTCCCAGTACTTC
CDR3aa: CASSHGLSQYF
j_gene: TRBJ2-5
abundance: -
d_gene: -
v_gene: TRBV6-2/TRBV6-3

CDR3nt: TGTGCCAGCATCTCTCCGGGGTCCAACACTGAAGCTTTCTTT
CDR3aa: CASISPGSNTEAFF
j_gene: TRBJ1-1
abundance: -
d_gene: -
v_gene: TRBV28

CDR3nt: TGTGCCAGCAGTTTAGACTTGCTCACTGAAGCTTTCTTT
CDR3aa: CASSLDLLTEAFF
j_gene: TRBJ1-1
abundance: -
d_gene: -
v_gene: TRBV28

CDR3nt: TGTGCCAGCAGTTTATGGTCCCGTGAGGTGTTGGGGCGGGGAGGCTACACCTTC
CDR3aa: CASSLWSREVLGRGGYTF
j_gene: TRBJ1-2
abundance: -
d_gene: -
v_gene: TRBV28

CDR3nt: TGTGCCAGCAGTTATCAAAACCGGGACAGGGGCACTGAAGCTTTCTTT
CDR3aa: CASSYQNRDRGTEAFF
j_gene: TRBJ1-1
abundance: -
d_gene: TRBD1
v_gene: TRBV6-9

CDR3nt: TGTGCCAGCAGCGAGGGACAGGGCGACAATCAGCCCCAGCATTTT
CDR3aa: CASSEGQGDNQPQHF
j_gene: TRBJ1-5
abundance: -
d_gene: TRBD1
v_gene: TRBV28

CDR3nt: TGTGCCAGCAGCCTGCATGGACTAATGAACACCGGGGAGCTGTTTTTT
CDR3aa: CASSLHGLMNTGELFF
j_gene: TRBJ2-2
abundance: -
d_gene: -
v_gene: TRBV5-4

CDR3nt: TGTGCCATCAGTGTATTACAGGCTAATGAGCAGTTCTTC
CDR3aa: CAISVLQANEQFF
j_gene: TRBJ2-1
abundance: -
d_gene: -
v_gene: TRBV10-3

CDR3nt: TGTGCCAGCAGTTTTTCGGGGAGCTCCTATAATTCACCCCTCCACTTT
CDR3aa: CASSFSGSSYNSPLHF
j_gene: TRBJ1-6
abundance: -
d_gene: -
v_gene: TRBV28

CDR3nt: TGTGCCACAACTCGAATATCAACTGGAAACACCATATATTTT
CDR3aa: CATTRISTGNTIYF
j_gene: TRBJ1-3
abundance: -
d_gene: -
v_gene: TRBV19

CDR3nt: TGTGCCAGCAGTTTAACCGGGAGTCTCGGTGAGCAGTTCTTC
CDR3aa: CASSLTGSLGEQFF
j_gene: TRBJ2-1
abundance: -
d_gene: -
v_gene: TRBV27